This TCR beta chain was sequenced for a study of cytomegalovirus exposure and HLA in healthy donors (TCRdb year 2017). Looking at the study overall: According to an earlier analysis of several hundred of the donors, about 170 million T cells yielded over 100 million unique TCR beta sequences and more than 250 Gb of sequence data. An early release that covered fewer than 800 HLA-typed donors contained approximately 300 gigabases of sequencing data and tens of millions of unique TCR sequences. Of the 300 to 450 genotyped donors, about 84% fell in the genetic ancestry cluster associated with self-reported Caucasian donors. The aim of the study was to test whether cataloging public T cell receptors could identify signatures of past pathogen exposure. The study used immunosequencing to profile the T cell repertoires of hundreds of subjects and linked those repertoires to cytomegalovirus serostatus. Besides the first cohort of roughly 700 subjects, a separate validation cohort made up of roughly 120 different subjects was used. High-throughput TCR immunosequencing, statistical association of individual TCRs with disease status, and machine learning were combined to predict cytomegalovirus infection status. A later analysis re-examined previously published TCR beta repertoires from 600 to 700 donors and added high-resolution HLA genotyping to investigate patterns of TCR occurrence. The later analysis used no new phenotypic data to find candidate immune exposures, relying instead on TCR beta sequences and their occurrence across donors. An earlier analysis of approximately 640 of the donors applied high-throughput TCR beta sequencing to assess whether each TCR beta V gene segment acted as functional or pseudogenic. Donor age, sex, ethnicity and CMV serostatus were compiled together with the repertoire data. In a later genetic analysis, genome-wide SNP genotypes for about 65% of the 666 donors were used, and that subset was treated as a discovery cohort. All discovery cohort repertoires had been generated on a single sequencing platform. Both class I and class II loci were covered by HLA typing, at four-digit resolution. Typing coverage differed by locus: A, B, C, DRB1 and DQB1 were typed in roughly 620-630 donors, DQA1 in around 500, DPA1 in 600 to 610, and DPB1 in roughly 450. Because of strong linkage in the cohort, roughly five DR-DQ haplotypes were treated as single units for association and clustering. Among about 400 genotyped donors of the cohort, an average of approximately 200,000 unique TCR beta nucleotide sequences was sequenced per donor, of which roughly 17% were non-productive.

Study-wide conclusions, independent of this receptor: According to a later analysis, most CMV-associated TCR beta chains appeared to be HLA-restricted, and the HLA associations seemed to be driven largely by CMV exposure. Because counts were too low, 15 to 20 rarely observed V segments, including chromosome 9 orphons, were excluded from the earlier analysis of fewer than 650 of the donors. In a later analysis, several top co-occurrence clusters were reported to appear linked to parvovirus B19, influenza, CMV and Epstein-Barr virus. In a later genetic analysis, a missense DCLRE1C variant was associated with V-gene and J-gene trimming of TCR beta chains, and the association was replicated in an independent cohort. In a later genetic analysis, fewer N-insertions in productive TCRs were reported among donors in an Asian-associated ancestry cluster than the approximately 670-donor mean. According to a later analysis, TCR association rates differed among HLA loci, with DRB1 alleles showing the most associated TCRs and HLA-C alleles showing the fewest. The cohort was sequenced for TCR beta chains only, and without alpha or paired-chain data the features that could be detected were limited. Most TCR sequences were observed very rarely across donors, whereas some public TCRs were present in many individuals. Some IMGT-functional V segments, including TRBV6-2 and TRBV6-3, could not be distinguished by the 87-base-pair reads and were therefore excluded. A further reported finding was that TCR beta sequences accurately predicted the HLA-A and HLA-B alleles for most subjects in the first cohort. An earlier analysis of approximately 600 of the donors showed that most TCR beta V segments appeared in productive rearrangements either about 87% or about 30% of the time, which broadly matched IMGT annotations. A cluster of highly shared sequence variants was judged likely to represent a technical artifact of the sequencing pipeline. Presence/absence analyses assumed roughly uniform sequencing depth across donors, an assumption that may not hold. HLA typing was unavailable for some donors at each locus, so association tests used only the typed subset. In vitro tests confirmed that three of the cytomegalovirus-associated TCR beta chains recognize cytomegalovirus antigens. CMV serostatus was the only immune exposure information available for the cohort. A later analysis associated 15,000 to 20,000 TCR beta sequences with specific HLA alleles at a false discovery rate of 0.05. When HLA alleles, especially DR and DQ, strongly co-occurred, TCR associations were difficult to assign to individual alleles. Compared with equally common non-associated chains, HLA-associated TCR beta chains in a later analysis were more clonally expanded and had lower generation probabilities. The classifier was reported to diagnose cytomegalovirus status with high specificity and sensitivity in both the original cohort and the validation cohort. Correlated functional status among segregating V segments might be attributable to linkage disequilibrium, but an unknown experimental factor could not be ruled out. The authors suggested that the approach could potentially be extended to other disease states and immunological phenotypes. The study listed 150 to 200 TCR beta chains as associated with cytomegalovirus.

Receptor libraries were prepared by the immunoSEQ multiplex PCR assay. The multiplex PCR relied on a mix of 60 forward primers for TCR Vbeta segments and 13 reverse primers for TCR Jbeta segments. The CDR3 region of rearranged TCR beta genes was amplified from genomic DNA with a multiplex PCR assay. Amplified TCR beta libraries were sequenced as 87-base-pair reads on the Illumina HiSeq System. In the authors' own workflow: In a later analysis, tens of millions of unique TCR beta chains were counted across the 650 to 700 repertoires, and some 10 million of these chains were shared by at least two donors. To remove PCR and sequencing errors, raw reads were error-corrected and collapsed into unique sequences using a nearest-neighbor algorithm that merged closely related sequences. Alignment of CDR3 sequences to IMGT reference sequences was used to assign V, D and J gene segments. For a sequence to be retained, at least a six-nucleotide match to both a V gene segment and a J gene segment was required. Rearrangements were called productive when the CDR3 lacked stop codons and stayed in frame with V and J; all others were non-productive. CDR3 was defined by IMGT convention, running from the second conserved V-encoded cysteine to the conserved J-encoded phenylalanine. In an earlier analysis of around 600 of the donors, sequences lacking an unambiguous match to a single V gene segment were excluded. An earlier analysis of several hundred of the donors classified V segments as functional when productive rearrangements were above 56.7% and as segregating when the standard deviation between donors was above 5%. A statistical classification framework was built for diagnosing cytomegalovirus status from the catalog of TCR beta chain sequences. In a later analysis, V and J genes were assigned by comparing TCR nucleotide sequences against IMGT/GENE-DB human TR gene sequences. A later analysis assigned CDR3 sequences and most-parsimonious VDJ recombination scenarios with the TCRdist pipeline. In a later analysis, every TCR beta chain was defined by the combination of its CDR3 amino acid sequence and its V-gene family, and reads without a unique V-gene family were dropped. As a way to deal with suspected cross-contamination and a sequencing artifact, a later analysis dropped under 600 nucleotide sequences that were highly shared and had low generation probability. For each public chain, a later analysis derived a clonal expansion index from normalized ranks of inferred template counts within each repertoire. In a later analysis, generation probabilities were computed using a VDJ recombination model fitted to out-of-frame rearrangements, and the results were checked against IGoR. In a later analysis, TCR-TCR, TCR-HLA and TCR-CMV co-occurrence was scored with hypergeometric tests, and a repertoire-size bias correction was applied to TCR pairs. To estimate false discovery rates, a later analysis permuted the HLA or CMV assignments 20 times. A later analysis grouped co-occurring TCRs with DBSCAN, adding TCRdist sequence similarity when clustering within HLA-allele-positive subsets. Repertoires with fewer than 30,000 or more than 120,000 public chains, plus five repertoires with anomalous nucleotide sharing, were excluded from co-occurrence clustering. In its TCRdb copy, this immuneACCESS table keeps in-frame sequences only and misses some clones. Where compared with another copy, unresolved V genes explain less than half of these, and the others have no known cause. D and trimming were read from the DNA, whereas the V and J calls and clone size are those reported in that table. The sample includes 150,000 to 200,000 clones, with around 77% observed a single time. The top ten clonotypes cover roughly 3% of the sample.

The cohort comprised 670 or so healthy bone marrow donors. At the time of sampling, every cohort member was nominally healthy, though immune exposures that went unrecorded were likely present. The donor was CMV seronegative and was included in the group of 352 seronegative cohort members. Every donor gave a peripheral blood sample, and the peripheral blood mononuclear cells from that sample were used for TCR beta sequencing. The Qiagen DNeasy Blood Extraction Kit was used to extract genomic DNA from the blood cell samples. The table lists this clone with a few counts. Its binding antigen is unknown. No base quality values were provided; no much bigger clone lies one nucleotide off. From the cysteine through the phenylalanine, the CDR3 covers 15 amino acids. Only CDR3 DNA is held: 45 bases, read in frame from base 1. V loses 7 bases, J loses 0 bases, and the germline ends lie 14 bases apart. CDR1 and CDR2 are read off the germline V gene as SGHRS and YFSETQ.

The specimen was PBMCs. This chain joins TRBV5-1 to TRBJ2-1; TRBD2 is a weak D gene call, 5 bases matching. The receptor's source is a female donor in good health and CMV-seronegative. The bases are TGCGCCAGCCAACAAGAGGGATTCTCCTACAATGAGCAGTTCTTC. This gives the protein CASQQEGFSYNEQFF.